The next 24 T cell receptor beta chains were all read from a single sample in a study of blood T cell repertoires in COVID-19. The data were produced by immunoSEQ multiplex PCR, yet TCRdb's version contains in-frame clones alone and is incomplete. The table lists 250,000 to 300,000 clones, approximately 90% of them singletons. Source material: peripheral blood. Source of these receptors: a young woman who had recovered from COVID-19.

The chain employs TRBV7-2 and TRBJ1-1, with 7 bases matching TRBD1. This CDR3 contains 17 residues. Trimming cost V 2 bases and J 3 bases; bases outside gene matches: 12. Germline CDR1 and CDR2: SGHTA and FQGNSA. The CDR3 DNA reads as TGTGCCAGCAGCTTACAGCCCAAATTCCAGGGGGACACTGAAGCTTTCTTT. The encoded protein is CASSLQPKFQGDTEAFF.

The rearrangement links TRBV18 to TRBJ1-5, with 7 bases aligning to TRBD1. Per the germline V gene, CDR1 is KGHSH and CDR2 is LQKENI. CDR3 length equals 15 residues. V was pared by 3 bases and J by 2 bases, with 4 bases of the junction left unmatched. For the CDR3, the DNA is TGTGCCAGCTCACCGAGGACAGGAGGCAATCAGCCCCAGCATTTT. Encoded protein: CASSPRTGGNQPQHF.

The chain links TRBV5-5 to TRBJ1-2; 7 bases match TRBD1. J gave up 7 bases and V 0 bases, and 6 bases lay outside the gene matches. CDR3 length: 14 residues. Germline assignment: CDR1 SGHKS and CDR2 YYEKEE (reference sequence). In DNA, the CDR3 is TGTGCCAGCAGCTTGGCCAGGGGGGTGGTTGGCTACACCTTC. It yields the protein CASSLARGVVGYTF.

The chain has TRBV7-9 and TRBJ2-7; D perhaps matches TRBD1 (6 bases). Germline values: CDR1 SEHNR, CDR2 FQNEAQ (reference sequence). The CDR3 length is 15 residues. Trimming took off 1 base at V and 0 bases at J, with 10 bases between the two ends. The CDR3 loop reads CASSLVQGFSYEQYF. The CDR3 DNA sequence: TGTGCCAGCAGCTTAGTTCAGGGGTTCTCCTACGAGCAGTACTTC.

For the CDR3, the DNA is TGTGCCAGCAGCTTAGAGTCGCCAGGGGAGTACCATGGCTACACCTTC. It yields the protein CASSLESPGEYHGYTF. The chain has TRBV7-9 and TRBJ1-2; possible D gene TRBD1, 6 bases. Germline V gene data show CDR1 as SEHNR and CDR2 as FQNEAQ (reference sequence). The CDR3 has 16 amino acids. Trimming cost V 1 base and J 6 bases, with 18 bases left between them.

CDR3 nucleotide sequence: TGCGCCAGCAGCCAAGGGATAACTAGCGGGGGGGTAGCAGATACGCAGTATTTT. This gives the protein CASSQGITSGGVADTQYF. The V and J genes are TRBV5-1 and TRBJ2-3; 13 bases are a match to TRBD2. This CDR3 contains 18 residues. Germline trimming cut 4 bases from V and 4 bases from J; bases unmatched to any gene: 12. Germline values: CDR1 SGHRS, CDR2 YFSETQ.

In DNA form, the CDR3 reads TGCGCCAGCAGCTTGGTGCTAGCGGGGGAAAATGAGCAGTTCTTC. Translating it yields CASSLVLAGENEQFF. The chain employs TRBV5-1 and TRBJ2-1, with 10 bases aligning to TRBD2. The CDR3 spans 15 residues. The V gene's germline CDR1 is SGHRS and CDR2 YFSETQ. The J segment lost 7 bases and the V segment lost 0 bases, leaving 4 bases of the junction unmatched.

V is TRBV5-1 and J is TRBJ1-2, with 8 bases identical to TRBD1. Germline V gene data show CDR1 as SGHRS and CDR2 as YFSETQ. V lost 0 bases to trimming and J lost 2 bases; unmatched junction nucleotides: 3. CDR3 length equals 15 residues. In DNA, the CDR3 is TGCGCCAGCAGCTTGGCGGCAGGGGGCAACTATGGCTACACCTTC. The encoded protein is CASSLAAGGNYGYTF. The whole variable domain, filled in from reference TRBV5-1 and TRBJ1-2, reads KAGVTQTPRYLIKTRGQQVTLSCSPISGHRSVSWYQQTPGQGLQFLFEYFSETQRNKGNFPGRFSGRQFSNSRSEMNVSTLELGDSALYLCASSLAAGGNYGYTFGSGTRLTVV.

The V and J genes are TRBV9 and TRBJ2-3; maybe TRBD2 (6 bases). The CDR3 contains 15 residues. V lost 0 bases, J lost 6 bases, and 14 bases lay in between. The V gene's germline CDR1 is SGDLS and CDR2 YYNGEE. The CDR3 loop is CASSVGGPGRDTQYF. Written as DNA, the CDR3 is TGTGCCAGCAGCGTAGGGGGTCCGGGGAGGGATACGCAGTATTTT.

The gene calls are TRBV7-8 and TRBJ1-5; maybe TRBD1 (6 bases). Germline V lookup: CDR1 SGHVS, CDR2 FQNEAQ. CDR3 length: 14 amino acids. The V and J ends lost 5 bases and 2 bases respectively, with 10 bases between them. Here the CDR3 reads CASSPGGRNQPQHF. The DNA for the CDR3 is TGTGCCAGCAGCCCCGGGGGGCGCAATCAGCCCCAGCATTTT.

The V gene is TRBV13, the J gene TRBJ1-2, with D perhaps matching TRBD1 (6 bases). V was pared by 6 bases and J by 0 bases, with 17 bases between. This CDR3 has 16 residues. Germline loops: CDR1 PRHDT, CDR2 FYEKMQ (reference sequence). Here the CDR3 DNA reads TGTGCCAGCAGTCGGACAGCCACATTTTCTAACTATGGCTACACCTTC. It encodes CASSRTATFSNYGYTF. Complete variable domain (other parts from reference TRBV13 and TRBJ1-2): AAGVIQSPRHLIKEKRETATLKCYPIPRHDTVYWYQQGPGQDPQFLISFYEKMQSDKGSIPDRFSAQQFSDYHSELNMSSLELGDSALYFCASSRTATFSNYGYTFGSGTRLTVV.

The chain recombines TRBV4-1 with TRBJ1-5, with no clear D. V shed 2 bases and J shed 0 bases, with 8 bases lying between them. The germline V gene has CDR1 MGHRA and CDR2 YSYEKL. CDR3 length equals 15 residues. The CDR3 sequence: CASSQFSNSNQPQHF. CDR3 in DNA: TGCGCCAGCAGCCAATTTTCTAATAGCAATCAGCCCCAGCATTTT.

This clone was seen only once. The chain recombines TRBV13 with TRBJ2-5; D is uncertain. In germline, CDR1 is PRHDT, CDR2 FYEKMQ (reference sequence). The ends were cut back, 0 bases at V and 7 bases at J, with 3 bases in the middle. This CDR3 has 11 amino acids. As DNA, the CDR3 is TGTGCCAGCAGCTTAGGCTCGACCCAGTACTTC. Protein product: CASSLGSTQYF.

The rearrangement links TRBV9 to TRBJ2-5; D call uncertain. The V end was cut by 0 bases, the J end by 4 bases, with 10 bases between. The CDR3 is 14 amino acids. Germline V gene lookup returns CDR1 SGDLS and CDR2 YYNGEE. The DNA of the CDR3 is TGTGCCAGCAGCGTAGACAAGAGCGCAGAGACCCAGTACTTC. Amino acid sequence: CASSVDKSAETQYF. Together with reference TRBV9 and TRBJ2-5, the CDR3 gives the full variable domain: DSGVTQTPKHLITATGQRVTLRCSPRSGDLSVYWYQQSLDQGLQFLIQYYNGEERAKGNILERFSAQQFPDLHSELNLSSLELGDSALYFCASSVDKSAETQYFGPGTRLLVL.

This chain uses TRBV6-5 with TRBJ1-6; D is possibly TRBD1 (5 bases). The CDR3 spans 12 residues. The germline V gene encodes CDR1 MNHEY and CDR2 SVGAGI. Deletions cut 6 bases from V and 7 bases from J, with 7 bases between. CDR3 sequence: CASRGGNSPLHF. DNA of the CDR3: TGTGCCAGCAGGGGGGGAAATTCACCCCTCCACTTT.

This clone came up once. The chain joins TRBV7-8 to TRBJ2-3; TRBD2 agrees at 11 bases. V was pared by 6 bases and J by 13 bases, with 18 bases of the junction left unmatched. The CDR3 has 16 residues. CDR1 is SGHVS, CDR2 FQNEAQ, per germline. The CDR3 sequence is CASRRTGATSGAFEYF. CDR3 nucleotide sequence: TGTGCCAGCAGAAGGACAGGGGCGACTAGCGGGGCTTTTGAGTATTTT. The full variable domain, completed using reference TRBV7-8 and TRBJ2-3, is GAGVSQSPRYKVAKRGQDVALRCDPISGHVSLFWYQQALGQGPEFLTYFQNEAQLDKSGLPSDRFFAERPEGSVSTLKIQRTQQEDSAVYLCASRRTGATSGAFEYFGPGTRLTVL.

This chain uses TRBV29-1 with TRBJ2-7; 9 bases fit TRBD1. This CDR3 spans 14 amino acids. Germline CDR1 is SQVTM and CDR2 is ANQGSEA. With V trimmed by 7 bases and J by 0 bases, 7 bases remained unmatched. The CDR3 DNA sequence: TGCAGCGGCGATGGGACAGGGAGCTCCTACGAGCAGTACTTC. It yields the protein CSGDGTGSSYEQYF.

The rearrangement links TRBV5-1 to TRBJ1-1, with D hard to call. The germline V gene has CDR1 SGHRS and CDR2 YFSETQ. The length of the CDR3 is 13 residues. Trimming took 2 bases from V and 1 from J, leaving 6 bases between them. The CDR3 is CASSFNTNTEAFF. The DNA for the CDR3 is TGCGCCAGCAGCTTTAACACGAACACTGAAGCTTTCTTT.

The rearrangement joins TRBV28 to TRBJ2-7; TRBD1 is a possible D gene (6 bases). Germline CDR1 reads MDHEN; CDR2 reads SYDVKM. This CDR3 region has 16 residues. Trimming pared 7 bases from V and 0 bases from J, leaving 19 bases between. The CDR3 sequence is CASTTPAGASSYEQYF. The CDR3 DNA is TGTGCCAGCACCACCCCGGCAGGGGCTAGCTCCTACGAGCAGTACTTC.

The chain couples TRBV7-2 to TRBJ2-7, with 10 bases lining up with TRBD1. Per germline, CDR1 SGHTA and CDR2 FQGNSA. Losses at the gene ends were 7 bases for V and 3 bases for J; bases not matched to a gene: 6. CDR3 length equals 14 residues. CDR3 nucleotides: TGTGCCAGCACCTCGGGACAGGGGCGCTACGAGCAGTACTTC. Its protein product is CASTSGQGRYEQYF.

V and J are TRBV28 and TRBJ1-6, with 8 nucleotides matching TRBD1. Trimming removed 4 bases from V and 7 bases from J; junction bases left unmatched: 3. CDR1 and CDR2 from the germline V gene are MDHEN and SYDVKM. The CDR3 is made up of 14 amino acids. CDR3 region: CASSYQGANSPLHF. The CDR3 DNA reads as TGTGCCAGCAGTTATCAGGGGGCCAATTCACCCCTCCACTTT.

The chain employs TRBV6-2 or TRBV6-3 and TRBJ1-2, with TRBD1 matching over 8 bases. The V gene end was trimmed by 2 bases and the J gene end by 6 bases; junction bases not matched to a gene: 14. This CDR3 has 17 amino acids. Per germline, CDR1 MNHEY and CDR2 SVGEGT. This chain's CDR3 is CASSYITPRTGSDGYTF. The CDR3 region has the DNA TGTGCCAGCAGTTACATCACCCCTCGGACAGGGTCGGATGGCTACACCTTC.

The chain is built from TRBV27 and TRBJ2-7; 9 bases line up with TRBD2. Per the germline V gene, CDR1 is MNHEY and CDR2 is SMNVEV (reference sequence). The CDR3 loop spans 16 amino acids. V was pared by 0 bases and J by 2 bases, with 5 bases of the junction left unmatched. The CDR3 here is CASSLSPSGVAYEQYF. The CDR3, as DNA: TGTGCCAGCAGTTTATCGCCTAGCGGGGTCGCCTACGAGCAGTACTTC.

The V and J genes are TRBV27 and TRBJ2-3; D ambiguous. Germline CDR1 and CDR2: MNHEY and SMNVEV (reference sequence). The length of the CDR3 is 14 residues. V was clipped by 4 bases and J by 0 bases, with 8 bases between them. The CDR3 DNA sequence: TGTGCCAGCAGTTCTAGAATCAGCACAGATACGCAGTATTTT. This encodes CASSSRISTDTQYF.